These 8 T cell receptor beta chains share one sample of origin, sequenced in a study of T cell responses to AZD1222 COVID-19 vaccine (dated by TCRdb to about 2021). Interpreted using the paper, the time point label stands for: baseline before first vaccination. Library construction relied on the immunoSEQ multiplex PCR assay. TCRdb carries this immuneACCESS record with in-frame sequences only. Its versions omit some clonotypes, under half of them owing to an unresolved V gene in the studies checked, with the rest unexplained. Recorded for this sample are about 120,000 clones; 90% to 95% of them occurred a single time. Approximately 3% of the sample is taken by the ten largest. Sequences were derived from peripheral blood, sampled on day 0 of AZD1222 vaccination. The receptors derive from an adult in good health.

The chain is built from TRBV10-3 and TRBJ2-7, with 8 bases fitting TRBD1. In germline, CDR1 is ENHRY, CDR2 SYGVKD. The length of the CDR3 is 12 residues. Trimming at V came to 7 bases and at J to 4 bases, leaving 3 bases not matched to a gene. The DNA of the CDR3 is TGTGCCATCAAGGACAGGGAGTACGAGCAGTACTTC. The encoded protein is CAIKDREYEQYF.

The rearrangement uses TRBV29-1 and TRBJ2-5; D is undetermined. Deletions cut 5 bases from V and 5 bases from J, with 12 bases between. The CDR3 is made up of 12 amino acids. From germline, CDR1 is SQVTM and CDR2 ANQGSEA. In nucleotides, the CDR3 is TGCAGCGTTCACATTGTTGGGGAGACCCAGTACTTC. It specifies CSVHIVGETQYF.

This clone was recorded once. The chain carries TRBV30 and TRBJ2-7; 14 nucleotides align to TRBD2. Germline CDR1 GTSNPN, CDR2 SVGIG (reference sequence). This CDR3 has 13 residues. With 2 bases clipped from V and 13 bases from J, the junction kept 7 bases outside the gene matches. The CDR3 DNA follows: TGTGCCTGGAGTACGGGGACTAGCGGGAGTGTCTACTTC. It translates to CAWSTGTSGSVYF.

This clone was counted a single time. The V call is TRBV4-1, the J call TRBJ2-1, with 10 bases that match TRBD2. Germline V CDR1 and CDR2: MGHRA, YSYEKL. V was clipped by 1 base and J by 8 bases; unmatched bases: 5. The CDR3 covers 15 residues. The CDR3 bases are TGCGCCAGCAGCCAAGTGGGACTAGCGATGGATGAGCAGTTCTTC. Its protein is CASSQVGLAMDEQFF.

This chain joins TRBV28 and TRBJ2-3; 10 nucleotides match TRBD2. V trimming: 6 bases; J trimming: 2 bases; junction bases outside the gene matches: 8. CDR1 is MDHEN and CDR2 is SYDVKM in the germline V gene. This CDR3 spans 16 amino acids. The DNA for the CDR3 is TGTGCCAGCAGCTACTATAGCGGGAGGCCCACAGATACGCAGTATTTT. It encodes CASSYYSGRPTDTQYF.

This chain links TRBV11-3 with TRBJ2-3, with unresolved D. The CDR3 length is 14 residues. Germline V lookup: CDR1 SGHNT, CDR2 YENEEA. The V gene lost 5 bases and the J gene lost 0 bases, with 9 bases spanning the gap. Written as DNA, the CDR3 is TGTGCCAGCAGCGAACGGTTTAGCACAGATACGCAGTATTTT. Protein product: CASSERFSTDTQYF.

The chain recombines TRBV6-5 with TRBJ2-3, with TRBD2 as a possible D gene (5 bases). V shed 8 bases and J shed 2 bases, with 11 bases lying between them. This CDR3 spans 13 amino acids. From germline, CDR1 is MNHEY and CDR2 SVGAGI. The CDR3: CASQLGNTDTQYF. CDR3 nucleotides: TGTGCCAGCCAACTAGGTAACACAGATACGCAGTATTTT.

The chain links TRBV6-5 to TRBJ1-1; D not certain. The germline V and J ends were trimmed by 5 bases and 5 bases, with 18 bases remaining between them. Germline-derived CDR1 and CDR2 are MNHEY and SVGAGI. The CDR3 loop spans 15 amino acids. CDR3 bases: TGTGCCAGCAGTCTCGGGGTCCAGTCATGGACTGAAGCTTTCTTT. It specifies CASSLGVQSWTEAFF.